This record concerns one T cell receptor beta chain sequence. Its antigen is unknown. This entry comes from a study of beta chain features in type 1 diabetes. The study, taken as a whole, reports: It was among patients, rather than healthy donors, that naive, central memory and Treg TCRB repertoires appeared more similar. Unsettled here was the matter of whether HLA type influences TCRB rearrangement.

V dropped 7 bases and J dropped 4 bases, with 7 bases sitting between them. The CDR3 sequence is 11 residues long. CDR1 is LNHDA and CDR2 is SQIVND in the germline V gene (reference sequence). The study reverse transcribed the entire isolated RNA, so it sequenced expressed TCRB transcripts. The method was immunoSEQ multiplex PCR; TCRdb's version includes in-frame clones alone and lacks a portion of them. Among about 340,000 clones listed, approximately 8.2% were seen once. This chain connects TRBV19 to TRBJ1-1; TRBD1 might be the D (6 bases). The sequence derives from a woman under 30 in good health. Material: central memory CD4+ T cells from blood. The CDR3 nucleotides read TGTGCCAGTACAGGGGCCACTGAAGCTTTCTTT. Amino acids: CASTGATEAFF.